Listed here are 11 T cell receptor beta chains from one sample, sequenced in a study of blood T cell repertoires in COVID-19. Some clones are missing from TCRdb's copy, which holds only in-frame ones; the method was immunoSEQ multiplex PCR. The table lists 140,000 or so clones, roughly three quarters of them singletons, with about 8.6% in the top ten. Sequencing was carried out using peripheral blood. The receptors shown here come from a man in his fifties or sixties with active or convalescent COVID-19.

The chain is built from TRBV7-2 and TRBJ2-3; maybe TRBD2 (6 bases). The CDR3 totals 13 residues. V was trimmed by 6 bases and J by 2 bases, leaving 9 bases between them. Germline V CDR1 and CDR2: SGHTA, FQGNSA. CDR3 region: CASRAGLTDTQYF. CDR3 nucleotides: TGTGCCAGCAGGGCGGGACTCACAGATACGCAGTATTTT.

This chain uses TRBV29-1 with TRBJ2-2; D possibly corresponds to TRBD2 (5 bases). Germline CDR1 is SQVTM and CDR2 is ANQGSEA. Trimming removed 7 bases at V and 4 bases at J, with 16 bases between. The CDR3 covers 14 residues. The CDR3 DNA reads TGCAGCGGAAAAACTAGATTCGGCACCGGGGAGCTGTTTTTT. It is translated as CSGKTRFGTGELFF.

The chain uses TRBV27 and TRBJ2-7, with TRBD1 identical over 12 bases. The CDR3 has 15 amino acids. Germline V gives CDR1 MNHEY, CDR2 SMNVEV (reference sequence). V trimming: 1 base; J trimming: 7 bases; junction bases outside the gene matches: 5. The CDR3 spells CASSLWGTGGKEQYF. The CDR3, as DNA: TGTGCCAGCAGTTTATGGGGGACAGGGGGCAAGGAGCAGTACTTC.

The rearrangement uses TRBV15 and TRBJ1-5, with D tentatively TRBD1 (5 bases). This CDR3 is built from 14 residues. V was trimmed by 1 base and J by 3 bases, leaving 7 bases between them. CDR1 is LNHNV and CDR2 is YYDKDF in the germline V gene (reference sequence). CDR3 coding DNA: TGTGCCACCAGCAGAGGCAGGGACAATCAGCCCCAGCATTTT. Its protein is CATSRGRDNQPQHF. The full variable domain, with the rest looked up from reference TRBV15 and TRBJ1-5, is DAMVIQNPRYQVTQFGKPVTLSCSQTLNHNVMYWYQQKSSQAPKLLFHYYDKDFNNEADTPDNFQSRRPNTSFCFLDIRSPGLGDTAMYLCATSRGRDNQPQHFGDGTRLSIL.

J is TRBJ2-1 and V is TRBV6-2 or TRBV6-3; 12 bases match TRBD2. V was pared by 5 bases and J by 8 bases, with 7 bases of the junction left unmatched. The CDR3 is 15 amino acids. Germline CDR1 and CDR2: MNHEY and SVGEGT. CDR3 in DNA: TGTGCCAGCAGTCGGCTAGCGGGAGGGCCCTATGAGCAGTTCTTC. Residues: CASSRLAGGPYEQFF.

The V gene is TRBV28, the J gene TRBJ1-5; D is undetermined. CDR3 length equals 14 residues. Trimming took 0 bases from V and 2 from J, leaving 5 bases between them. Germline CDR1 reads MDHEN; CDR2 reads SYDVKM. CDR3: CASSLWRGNQPQHF. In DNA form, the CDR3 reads TGTGCCAGCAGTTTATGGAGGGGCAATCAGCCCCAGCATTTT.

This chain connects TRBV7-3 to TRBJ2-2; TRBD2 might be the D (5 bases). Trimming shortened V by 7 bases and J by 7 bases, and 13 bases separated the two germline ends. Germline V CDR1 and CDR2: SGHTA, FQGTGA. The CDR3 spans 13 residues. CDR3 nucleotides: TGTGCCAGCACGGGGTTTGTCGGCGGGGAGCTGTTTTTT. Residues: CASTGFVGGELFF. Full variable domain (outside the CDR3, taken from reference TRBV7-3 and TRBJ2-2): GAGVSQTPSNKVTEKGKYVELRCDPISGHTALYWYRQSLGQGPEFLIYFQGTGAADDSGLPNDRFFAVRPEGSVSTLKIQRTERGDSAVYLCASTGFVGGELFFGEGSRLTVL.

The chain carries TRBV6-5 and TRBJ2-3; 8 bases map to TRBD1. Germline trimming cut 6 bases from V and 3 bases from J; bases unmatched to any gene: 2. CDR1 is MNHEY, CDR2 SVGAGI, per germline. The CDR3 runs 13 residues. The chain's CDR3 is CASRDRATDTQYF. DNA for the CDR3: TGTGCCAGCAGGGACAGGGCGACAGATACGCAGTATTTT.

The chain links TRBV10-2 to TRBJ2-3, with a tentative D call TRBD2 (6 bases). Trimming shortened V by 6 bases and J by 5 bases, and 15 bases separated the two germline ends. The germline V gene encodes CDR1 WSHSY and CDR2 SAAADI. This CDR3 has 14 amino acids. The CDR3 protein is CASRTREAGDTQYF. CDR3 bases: TGCGCCAGCAGGACGAGGGAGGCAGGAGATACGCAGTATTTT.

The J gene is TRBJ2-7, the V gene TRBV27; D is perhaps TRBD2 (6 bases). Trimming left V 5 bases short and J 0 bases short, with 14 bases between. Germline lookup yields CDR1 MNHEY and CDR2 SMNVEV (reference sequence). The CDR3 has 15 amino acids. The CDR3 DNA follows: TGTGCCAGCAGTGACCGGGACTCGAGCTCCTACGAGCAGTACTTC. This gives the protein CASSDRDSSSYEQYF.

The chain's CDR3 is CSGGQGLNEQFF. The CDR3 nucleotides read TGCAGCGGCGGACAGGGTTTGAATGAGCAGTTCTTC. The genes are TRBV29-1 and TRBJ2-1; TRBD1 matches 8 bases. Germline-derived CDR1 and CDR2 are SQVTM and ANQGSEA. CDR3 length equals 12 residues. The J segment lost 7 bases and the V segment lost 7 bases, leaving 6 bases of the junction unmatched.